The rows below give T cell receptor beta chains drawn from one sample of a study of T cells in Graves' hyperthyroidism and ophthalmopathy. One entry per CDR3 protein, called by TCRdb with MiXCR from the multiplex PCR reads. The table lists 500,000 or so distinct CDR3 sequences, about 15% of them singletons. The specimen was blood. These receptors were taken from a young woman with Graves' ophthalmopathy. CDR3s include the opening cysteine and the closing phenylalanine or tryptophan. D genes are given only for firm matches. Clone size is stated in some rows and not others, as once, few, many or a class when expanded.

D gene,V gene,clone size,J gene,CDR3 protein,CDR3 DNA
TRBD2,TRBV4-3,-,TRBJ2-2,CASSQSGRSPGELFF,TGCGCCAGCAGCCAGAGCGGGAGGTCCCCCGGGGAGCTGTTTTTT
TRBD1,TRBV15,many,TRBJ2-7,CATSRVPLGQGIAYEQYF,TGTGCCACCAGCAGAGTCCCCCTGGGACAGGGGATCGCCTACGAGCAGTACTTC
-,TRBV13,many,TRBJ2-5,CASSTATGQETQYF,TGTGCCAGCAGCACCGCGACAGGCCAAGAGACCCAGTACTTC
-,TRBV29-1,many,TRBJ2-2,CSVGRTGELFF,TGCAGCGTTGGCAGGACCGGGGAGCTGTTTTTT
-,TRBV12-3/TRBV12-4,-,TRBJ1-6,CASSLGGSRRSLHF,TGTGCCAGCAGTTTAGGGGGATCCCGTAGGTCCCTCCACTTT
TRBD2,TRBV7-2,-,TRBJ2-5,CASSLVSSGPPGETQYF,TGTGCCAGCAGCTTAGTCTCTAGCGGACCCCCGGGGGAGACCCAGTACTTC
-,TRBV7-2,-,TRBJ2-5,CASSLVLVPAYF,TGTGCCAGCAGCTTAGTGTTAGTTCCTGCGTACTTC
TRBD2,TRBV28,many,TRBJ2-1,CASTETSGNDNEQFF,TGTGCCAGCACCGAGACTAGCGGGAACGACAATGAGCAGTTCTTC
-,TRBV4-1,few,TRBJ2-2,CASSQETGYGELFF,TGCGCCAGCAGCCAAGAAACAGGGTACGGGGAGCTGTTTTTT
-,TRBV6-2/TRBV6-3,many,TRBJ2-7,CASTPTVSYEQYF,TGTGCCAGCACCCCGACGGTCTCCTACGAGCAGTACTTC
-,TRBV4-3,-,TRBJ1-5,CASSQEGAPGNQPQHF,TGCGCCAGCAGCCAAGAGGGGGCGCCGGGCAATCAGCCCCAGCATTTT
-,TRBV20-1,-,TRBJ2-2,CSARGPNVSTGELFF,TGCAGTGCTAGAGGGCCTAACGTGAGCACCGGGGAGCTGTTTTTT
-,TRBV12-3/TRBV12-4,few,TRBJ2-7,CASTTGTYEQYF,TGTGCCAGCACAACAGGGACCTACGAGCAGTACTTC
-,TRBV28,few,TRBJ1-5,CASSSRQAGHF,TGTGCCAGCAGTTCAAGACAGGCGGGGCATTTT
TRBD2,TRBV5-4,-,TRBJ2-1,CASTSSGSPRTNEQFF,TGTGCCAGCACCTCTAGCGGGAGTCCGCGAACCAATGAGCAGTTCTTC
-,TRBV6-4,-,TRBJ2-7,CALPARGLLYEQYF,TGTGCCCTACCCGCCCGAGGCCTGCTCTACGAGCAGTACTTC
-,TRBV6-1,few,TRBJ1-6,CASREKLNNSPLHF,TGTGCCAGCAGGGAGAAGTTAAATAATTCACCCCTCCACTTT
-,TRBV20-1,many,TRBJ1-1,CSAIRQGPLLDTEAFF,TGCAGTGCTATTCGTCAGGGGCCCCTATTGGACACTGAAGCTTTCTTT
TRBD1,TRBV28,many,TRBJ2-3,CASSLLSRGNFTDTQYF,TGTGCCAGCAGTTTATTATCCAGGGGGAATTTCACAGATACGCAGTATTTT
TRBD1,TRBV6-4,few,TRBJ2-3,CASTRDSTDTRYF,TGTGCCAGCACCCGGGACAGCACAGATACGCGGTATTTT
-,TRBV5-1,-,TRBJ2-2,CASSSSTGPTTGELFF,TGCGCCAGCAGCTCCTCGACAGGACCCACCACCGGGGAGCTGTTTTTT
-,TRBV28,many,TRBJ2-2,CASRPRGGLENTGELFF,TGTGCCAGCAGACCCCGTGGGGGGCTAGAGAACACCGGGGAGCTGTTTTTT
-,TRBV28,once,TRBJ2-1,CASSFFQYNEQFF,TGTGCCAGCAGTTTTTTTCAATACAATGAGCAGTTCTTC
-,TRBV30,many,TRBJ1-2,CAWSVGDALGYTF,TGTGCCTGGAGTGTTGGGGACGCCTTAGGCTACACCTTC
-,TRBV7-2,-,TRBJ2-7,CASRPSLLGSYEQYF,TGTGCCAGTAGGCCTTCCCTACTGGGCTCCTACGAGCAGTACTTC
-,TRBV11-2,many,TRBJ1-1,CASSLDLDTEAFF,TGTGCCAGCAGCTTAGATTTGGACACTGAAGCTTTCTTT
-,TRBV20-1,many,TRBJ1-4,CSARDPVQLDEKLFF,TGCAGTGCTAGAGACCCGGTTCAGCTTGATGAAAAACTGTTTTTT
-,TRBV11-3,-,TRBJ1-1,CASSPYFSGGTEAFF,TGTGCCAGCAGCCCGTACTTCTCGGGGGGCACTGAAGCTTTCTTT
TRBD1,TRBV11-1,many,TRBJ1-6,CASSLPGQGNSPLHF,TGTGCCAGCAGCTTACCGGGACAGGGGAATTCACCCCTCCACTTT
-,TRBV5-6,-,TRBJ1-1,CASSLGADGYTEAFF,TGTGCCAGCAGCTTGGGAGCGGACGGCTACACTGAAGCTTTCTTT
-,TRBV19,-,TRBJ1-5,CASSKGGSSNQPQHF,TGTGCCAGTAGTAAGGGCGGCAGTAGCAATCAGCCCCAGCATTTT
TRBD2,TRBV25-1,-,TRBJ2-5,CASSTRGLAGGPLRETQYF,TGTGCCAGCAGTACCAGAGGGCTAGCGGGAGGGCCTCTTCGAGAGACCCAGTACTTC
-,TRBV29-1,-,TRBJ2-3,CSVATEEKFTDTQYF,TGCAGCGTGGCCACCGAGGAGAAATTCACAGATACGCAGTATTTT
-,TRBV19,few,TRBJ1-2,CASGEFYGNGYTF,TGTGCCAGTGGAGAGTTTTATGGGAATGGCTACACCTTC
-,TRBV11-2,many,TRBJ1-2,CASSFPGVNYGYTF,TGTGCCAGCAGCTTCCCGGGGGTTAACTATGGCTACACCTTC
TRBD1,TRBV6-1,-,TRBJ2-5,CASSNRDSLGETQYF,TGTGCCAGCAGTAACCGGGACAGCCTTGGAGAGACCCAGTACTTC
-,TRBV6-1,many,TRBJ2-7,CASSEWGGSYEQYF,TGTGCCAGCAGTGAATGGGGCGGCTCCTACGAGCAGTACTTC
-,TRBV6-1,-,TRBJ2-3,CASSEYREVKLYTQYF,TGTGCCAGCAGCGAATATAGGGAGGTGAAACTATATACGCAGTATTTT
TRBD2,TRBV7-9,many,TRBJ2-1,CASSSAGISYNEQFF,TGTGCCAGCAGCTCAGCGGGGATCTCCTACAATGAGCAGTTCTTC
TRBD2,TRBV18,-,TRBJ2-7,CASSPSGLAGVGEQYF,TGTGCCAGCTCACCCTCGGGACTAGCGGGGGTAGGCGAGCAGTACTTC
-,TRBV4-1,-,TRBJ2-1,CASSQEIGRSSYNEQFF,TGCGCCAGCAGCCAAGAAATTGGGCGGAGCTCCTACAATGAGCAGTTCTTC
TRBD1,TRBV30,many,TRBJ2-2,CAWGRGPGELFF,TGTGCCTGGGGCAGGGGGCCCGGGGAGCTGTTTTTT
-,TRBV3-1,-,TRBJ1-6,CASSVESSYNSPLHF,TGTGCCAGCAGTGTGGAGAGCTCCTATAATTCACCCCTCCACTTT
TRBD1,TRBV3-1,few,TRBJ2-7,CASSRQGRPSYEQYF,TGTGCCAGCAGCCGACAGGGGAGGCCCTCCTACGAGCAGTACTTC
TRBD1,TRBV6-1,many,TRBJ1-2,CASSFDGQGTLFRYGYTF,TGTGCCAGCAGTTTCGATGGACAGGGAACCCTTTTTCGGTATGGCTACACCTTC
-,TRBV6-2/TRBV6-3,few,TRBJ2-2,CASSYSRQPNTGELFF,TGTGCCAGCAGTTACTCGAGACAGCCGAACACCGGGGAGCTGTTTTTT
TRBD2,TRBV12-3/TRBV12-4,few,TRBJ2-3,CASRLGLSGATDTQYF,TGTGCCAGCAGACTGGGGCTCAGCGGGGCCACAGATACGCAGTATTTT
-,TRBV20-1,-,TRBJ2-1,CSARSSYLDEQFF,TGCAGTGCTAGAAGTAGTTATCTGGATGAGCAGTTCTTC
-,TRBV3-1,-,TRBJ2-1,CASSQGRLYNEQFF,TGTGCCAGCAGCCAAGGGAGGCTCTACAATGAGCAGTTCTTC
-,TRBV2,-,TRBJ2-2,CASSVRGWPHTGELFF,TGTGCCAGCAGTGTAAGGGGATGGCCCCACACCGGGGAGCTGTTTTTT
TRBD1,TRBV9,-,TRBJ2-3,CASSVLGDRGADTQYF,TGTGCCAGCAGCGTATTAGGGGACAGGGGAGCAGATACGCAGTATTTT
TRBD1,TRBV5-1,many,TRBJ2-3,CASSGGTGIVGTDTQYF,TGCGCCAGCAGCGGAGGGACAGGCATTGTGGGGACAGATACGCAGTATTTT
TRBD2,TRBV11-2,many,TRBJ2-3,CASSLALAGPTGVTQYF,TGTGCCAGCAGCTTAGCACTAGCGGGACCCACCGGGGTTACGCAGTATTTT
-,TRBV20-1,many,TRBJ2-5,CSAQGGETQYF,TGCAGTGCCCAGGGGGGAGAGACCCAGTACTTC
-,TRBV7-3,many,TRBJ2-5,CASSLSGNTRETQYF,TGTGCCAGCAGCTTAAGCGGTAACACCCGAGAGACCCAGTACTTC